These 32 T cell receptor beta chains were all obtained from the same sample, sequenced in a study of blood T cell repertoires in COVID-19. Clones were sequenced by immunoSEQ multiplex PCR, and TCRdb holds only the in-frame ones, with some missing. The table includes about 260,000 clones, 83% detected once. The sample was peripheral blood. These receptors all come from a woman aged 45-65 years who had recovered from COVID-19.

The V call is TRBV5-1, the J call TRBJ2-7; perhaps TRBD2 as D (6 bases). The ends were cut back, 6 bases at V and 3 bases at J, with 16 bases in the middle. Germline-derived CDR1 and CDR2 are SGHRS and YFSETQ. CDR3 size: 14 residues. CDR3 residues: CASNYGGLIYEQYF. CDR3 coding DNA: TGCGCCAGCAACTATGGGGGACTGATCTACGAGCAGTACTTC.

This chain joins TRBV24-1 and TRBJ1-4; D gene ambiguous. Germline V CDR1 and CDR2: KGHDR, SFDVKD. The V gene lost 3 bases and the J gene lost 6 bases, with 7 bases spanning the gap. The CDR3 consists of 13 residues. CDR3 loop: CATSDAPDEKLFF. The CDR3 DNA follows: TGTGCCACCAGTGATGCCCCAGATGAAAAACTGTTTTTT.

The rearrangement links TRBV4-3 to TRBJ2-3, with 14 nucleotides matching TRBD2. Trimming at V came to 0 bases and at J to 3 bases, leaving 5 bases not matched to a gene. This CDR3 contains 18 residues. The V gene's germline CDR1 is LGHNA and CDR2 YSLEER. The CDR3 nucleotides are TGCGCCAGCAGCCAAGATGAGGGGACTAGCGGGAGAACAGATACGCAGTATTTT. The encoded protein is CASSQDEGTSGRTDTQYF.

The chain has TRBV9 and TRBJ2-1; no reliable D call. The CDR3 contains 12 residues. From germline, CDR1 is SGDLS and CDR2 YYNGEE. Trimming took 4 bases from V and 6 from J, leaving 8 bases between them. CDR3 sequence (DNA): TGTGCCAGCAGCCCCCGGAGCAATGAGCAGTTCTTC. As protein: CASSPRSNEQFF. The full variable domain, its missing parts supplied by reference TRBV9 and TRBJ2-1, is DSGVTQTPKHLITATGQRVTLRCSPRSGDLSVYWYQQSLDQGLQFLIQYYNGEERAKGNILERFSAQQFPDLHSELNLSSLELGDSALYFCASSPRSNEQFFGPGTRLTVL.

The CDR3 nucleotides are TGTGCCAGCAGCGTGGAAGGGGCAGAAAAAAACATTCAGTACTTC. As protein: CASSVEGAEKNIQYF. The chain is built from TRBV9 and TRBJ2-4; TRBD1 is a possible D gene (5 bases). The CDR3 has 15 amino acids. CDR1 and CDR2 (germline): SGDLS, YYNGEE. Trimming pared 2 bases from V and 4 bases from J, leaving 13 bases between.

The chain carries TRBV19 and TRBJ1-6; D might be TRBD1 (5 bases). Germline V CDR1 and CDR2: LNHDA, SQIVND (reference sequence). Trimming pared 4 bases from V and 14 bases from J, leaving 9 bases between. CDR3 size: 11 residues. The CDR3 bases are TGTGCCAGTAGTACAGGGAGGGCCCTCCACTTT. This encodes CASSTGRALHF.

The chain carries TRBV5-6 and TRBJ2-3; 12 bases fit TRBD1. V dropped 7 bases and J dropped 5; count of bases not matched to a gene: 5. This CDR3 spans 14 amino acids. Germline assignment: CDR1 SGHDT and CDR2 YYEEEE. CDR3 DNA: TGTGCCAGCCGGGGACAGGGGGCAAAAGATACGCAGTATTTT. It translates to CASRGQGAKDTQYF.

The V gene is TRBV6-5, the J gene TRBJ2-5; D possibly corresponds to TRBD1 (6 bases). Germline V gene sequence: CDR1 MNHEY, CDR2 SVGAGI. V gave up 6 bases and J gave up 4 bases, with 18 bases separating them. This CDR3 region has 15 residues. The CDR3: CASSPPGTLLETQYF. The CDR3, as DNA: TGTGCCAGCAGCCCACCCGGGACATTGCTAGAGACCCAGTACTTC.

The J gene is TRBJ2-3, the V gene TRBV30, with TRBD2 matching 12 bases. Germline V gene sequence: CDR1 GTSNPN, CDR2 SVGIG (reference sequence). CDR3 length: 15 residues. V was pared by 5 bases and J by 9 bases, with 12 bases of the junction left unmatched. The CDR3 spells CAWSLAGGRWGTQYF. The CDR3 nucleotides are TGTGCCTGGTCACTAGCGGGAGGCCGATGGGGAACGCAGTATTTT.

The chain employs TRBV27 and TRBJ1-1, with D unclear. The germline gives CDR1 MNHEY, CDR2 SMNVEV (reference sequence). The V and J ends lost 3 bases and 1 base respectively, with 9 bases between them. The CDR3 is made up of 14 amino acids. The CDR3 is CASSFRIANTEAFF. For the CDR3, the DNA is TGTGCCAGCAGTTTCAGAATCGCGAACACTGAAGCTTTCTTT.

The chain couples TRBV24-1 to TRBJ1-1; tentatively, D is TRBD1 (5 bases). The V end was cut by 7 bases, the J end by 4 bases, with 12 bases between. CDR1 is KGHDR and CDR2 is SFDVKD in the germline V gene. This CDR3 has 13 amino acids. The CDR3 sequence: CATRRRQGTEAFF. DNA of the CDR3: TGTGCCACCAGACGCCGGCAGGGCACTGAAGCTTTCTTT.

In this sample, this clone turned up once. Just one base apart from a much larger clone, this may be a read error. The identical CDR3 is also encoded by other nucleotide sequences in the sample. The chain recombines TRBV28 with TRBJ2-7; the D gene is possibly TRBD1 (6 bases). V was clipped by 2 bases and J by 4 bases, with 6 bases between them. This CDR3 is built from 12 residues. Germline lookup yields CDR1 MDHEN and CDR2 SYDVKM. DNA for the CDR3: TGTGCCAGCAGTTTAAGGGGGTACGAGCAGTACTTC. Protein product: CASSLRGYEQYF.

V gene TRBV2 combines with J gene TRBJ2-4, with D possibly TRBD1 on 5 matching bases. Germline CDR1 is SNHLY and CDR2 is FYNNEI. The germline V and J ends were trimmed by 7 bases and 3 bases, with 13 bases remaining between them. There are 14 residues in the CDR3. The CDR3 region is CASKGQGGKNIQYF. The CDR3 DNA sequence: TGTGCCAGCAAGGGGCAGGGTGGCAAAAACATTCAGTACTTC.

The rearrangement uses TRBV24-1 and TRBJ2-3, with 7 nucleotides matching TRBD1. The germline gives CDR1 KGHDR, CDR2 SFDVKD. The CDR3 consists of 15 residues. The V gene end was trimmed by 4 bases and the J gene end by 7 bases; junction bases not matched to a gene: 10. The CDR3 protein is CATSDPDRPRNTQYF. The CDR3 DNA follows: TGTGCCACCAGTGACCCGGACAGGCCCCGTAATACGCAGTATTTT.

CDR3: CASSLTLAGGVDTQYF. The CDR3 DNA reads TGTGCCAGCAGCTTAACGCTAGCGGGGGGCGTGGATACGCAGTATTTT. V gene TRBV7-3 combines with J gene TRBJ2-3; 11 bases agree with TRBD2. After removal of 0 bases from V and 6 bases from J, the junction contained 5 bases not matched to a gene. From germline, CDR1 is SGHTA and CDR2 FQGTGA. This CDR3 is 16 amino acids long.

This clone was seen a single time. The DNA for the CDR3 is TGTGCCAGCAGTCGCGGGACGGCAGATACGCAGTATTTT. Amino acids: CASSRGTADTQYF. The rearrangement links TRBV6-2 or TRBV6-3 to TRBJ2-3; D possibly corresponds to TRBD2 (6 bases). The germline V and J ends were trimmed by 5 bases and 4 bases, with 10 bases remaining between them. The length of the CDR3 is 13 residues. Germline CDR1 is MNHEY and CDR2 is SVGEGT.

This sequence joins TRBV5-1 and TRBJ1-3, with D unclear. The V and J ends lost 2 bases and 0 bases respectively, with 12 bases between them. The CDR3 runs to 16 residues. The germline CDR1 and CDR2 sequences are SGHRS and YFSETQ. The CDR3 loop is CASSLTSGNSGNTIYF. In nucleotides, the CDR3 is TGCGCCAGCAGCTTAACTTCCGGGAACTCTGGAAACACCATATATTTT.

CDR3 amino acids: CASSSRDSPVNEQFF. CDR3 bases: TGTGCCAGCAGCTCCCGGGACTCTCCTGTCAATGAGCAGTTCTTC. The chain recombines TRBV9 with TRBJ2-1, with D maybe TRBD2 (6 bases). Germline V lookup: CDR1 SGDLS, CDR2 YYNGEE. V lost 4 bases, J lost 6 bases, and 17 bases lay in between. The CDR3 is 15 residues long.

V usage is TRBV5-6 and J usage is TRBJ1-5; D is ambiguous. The CDR3 is 14 amino acids. In germline, CDR1 is SGHDT, CDR2 YYEEEE. V lost 2 bases, J lost 6 bases, and 12 bases lay in between. The CDR3 loop reads CASSFREGRQPQHF. The CDR3 coding sequence is TGTGCCAGCAGCTTTCGGGAAGGGCGTCAGCCCCAGCATTTT.

This clone was seen a single time. The V gene is TRBV6-4, the J gene TRBJ2-1; 8 bases are a match to TRBD2. The CDR3 runs to 15 residues. The ends lost 3 bases at V and 0 bases at J; junction bases unmatched: 1. Germline assignment: CDR1 MRHNA and CDR2 SNTAGT. The CDR3 sequence: CASSELAGSYNEQFF. CDR3 in DNA: TGTGCCAGCAGTGAGCTAGCGGGCTCCTACAATGAGCAGTTCTTC.

V gene TRBV30 combines with J gene TRBJ1-1; unclear D gene. Germline CDR1 is GTSNPN and CDR2 is SVGIG (reference sequence). Trimming took off 0 bases at V and 0 bases at J, with 17 bases between the two ends. This CDR3 has 17 amino acids. The CDR3, as DNA: TGTGCCTGGAGTGTACCCACCGGAGGCTGGTTGAACACTGAAGCTTTCTTT. It yields the protein CAWSVPTGGWLNTEAFF.

The chain combines TRBV30 with TRBJ2-1; TRBD2 aligns across 11 bases. Germline-derived CDR1 and CDR2 are GTSNPN and SVGIG (reference sequence). Trimming at V came to 8 bases and at J to 4 bases, leaving 10 bases not matched to a gene. This CDR3 is 15 amino acids long. In DNA, the CDR3 is TGTGCCACCACCGGGACTAGCGGTGTGTACAATGAGCAGTTCTTC. Its protein is CATTGTSGVYNEQFF.

The chain joins TRBV11-2 to TRBJ2-7; D remains ambiguous. The CDR3 is 15 residues long. V gave up 4 bases and J gave up 3 bases, with 16 bases separating them. In germline, CDR1 is SGHAT, CDR2 FQNNGV. CDR3 coding DNA: TGTGCCAGCAGCTATGTAGACTCCCTGCGCTACGAGCAGTACTTC. It codes for CASSYVDSLRYEQYF.

The chain is built from TRBV10-1 and TRBJ2-1, with 9 bases identical to TRBD2. The V segment lost 7 bases and the J segment 1 base; nucleotides outside the gene matches: 8. This CDR3 has 16 amino acids. Germline CDR1 reads WNHNN; CDR2 reads SYGVQD (reference sequence). CDR3 residues: CASTRLTSGSYNEQFF. The CDR3, as DNA: TGCGCCAGCACCAGATTGACTAGCGGATCCTACAATGAGCAGTTCTTC.

This clone was seen just once. This chain connects TRBV6-2 or TRBV6-3 to TRBJ1-2; 7 positions match TRBD1. Unmatched junction bases numbered 4, after V lost 0 bases and J lost 3 bases. Germline V lookup: CDR1 MNHEY, CDR2 SVGEGT. The CDR3 has 15 amino acids. The CDR3: CASSYSTGTDYGYTF. The DNA of the CDR3 is TGTGCCAGCAGTTACTCGACCGGGACAGACTATGGCTACACCTTC.

Only one count was recorded for this clone. V and J are TRBV19 and TRBJ2-2; 9 bases line up with TRBD1. CDR1 is LNHDA, CDR2 SQIVND, per germline (reference sequence). The CDR3 has 15 residues. The J segment lost 4 bases and the V segment lost 5 bases, leaving 5 bases of the junction unmatched. CDR3 loop: CASSRDRAFTGELFF. Written as DNA, the CDR3 is TGTGCCAGTAGTCGGGACAGGGCGTTCACCGGGGAGCTGTTTTTT.

The chain uses TRBV7-6 and TRBJ2-7, with D perhaps TRBD1 (5 bases). V was pared by 1 base and J by 3 bases, with 19 bases between. CDR1 SGHVS and CDR2 FNYEAQ come from the germline V gene. This CDR3 comprises 17 residues. The CDR3 spells CASSLVGPAMGLYEQYF. As DNA, the CDR3 is TGTGCCAGCAGCTTAGTGGGGCCCGCCATGGGCCTCTACGAGCAGTACTTC.

The chain joins TRBV28 to TRBJ2-3; D is perhaps TRBD2 (7 bases). Germline V gene lookup returns CDR1 MDHEN and CDR2 SYDVKM. V was pared by 7 bases and J by 2 bases, with 19 bases between. The CDR3 runs 16 residues. This chain's CDR3 is CASIRGGVGSTDTQYF. Written as DNA, the CDR3 is TGTGCCAGCATTCGAGGGGGGGTAGGTTCCACAGATACGCAGTATTTT.

This CDR3 is CASRPGGSGSYNEQFF. The CDR3 DNA follows: TGTGCCAGCAGGCCCGGGGGTAGCGGCTCCTACAATGAGCAGTTCTTC. The chain has TRBV5-4 and TRBJ2-1; D possibly corresponds to TRBD2 (6 bases). V lost 5 bases to trimming and J lost 0 bases, with 15 bases between them. This CDR3 spans 16 amino acids. Germline CDR1 and CDR2: SGHNT and YYREEE (reference sequence).

The chain uses TRBV5-8 and TRBJ1-5; perhaps TRBD1 as D (6 bases). CDR1 SGHTS and CDR2 YDEGEE come from the germline V gene. The V end lost 0 bases, the J end lost 4 bases, and 11 bases lay between the germline ends. This CDR3 contains 15 residues. DNA for the CDR3: TGTGCCAGCAGCTTGGGGGGGGGCCGGAATCAGCCCCAGCATTTT. It translates to CASSLGGGRNQPQHF.

The chain uses TRBV28 and TRBJ2-4; a weak D match, TRBD1 (6 bases). V was trimmed by 5 bases and J by 0 bases, leaving 14 bases between them. Germline CDR1 reads MDHEN; CDR2 reads SYDVKM. The length of the CDR3 is 16 residues. CDR3 amino acids: CASSKQGSLAKNIQYF. The CDR3 nucleotides read TGTGCCAGCAGTAAACAGGGTTCACTAGCCAAAAACATTCAGTACTTC.

The rearrangement uses TRBV7-9 and TRBJ2-1; TRBD1 matches 11 bases. Germline CDR1 SEHNR, CDR2 FQNEAQ (reference sequence). This CDR3 comprises 15 residues. The V and J ends lost 0 bases and 9 bases, in that order; junction bases with no gene match: 4. CDR3: CASSLAGQGVGEQFF. CDR3 in DNA: TGTGCCAGCAGCTTAGCGGGACAGGGGGTCGGTGAGCAGTTCTTC.